This T cell receptor beta chain was observed in a study of human T cells and chemical hapten exposure. Study details: Recorded diagnoses among the mostly female patients were alopecia areata, totalis or universalis.

This CDR3 is built from 15 residues. Germline assignment: CDR1 SNHLY and CDR2 FYNNEI. Trimming at V came to 8 bases and at J to 5 bases, leaving 12 bases not matched to a gene. This clonotype has a handful of counts. Documented time point: patch test 2, 6 weeks after DPC sensitization. As to treatment: therapeutic diphenylcyclopropenone sensitization with weekly scalp DPC. The library tagged each cDNA molecule with unique molecular identifiers. MiXCR, run by TCRdb on the RACE reads, gives a single entry per CDR3 protein. The profile shows about 110,000 distinct CDR3 sequences, roughly 10% of them singletons.

The sequence derives from a woman between 40 and 55 years old with alopecia areata. Some clones in this sample may be carry-over from other donors' samples. Material: whole blood, obtained in connection with sensitization to the hapten diphenylcyclopropenone (DPC). The chain combines TRBV2 with TRBJ2-1; 7 nucleotides line up with TRBD2. As DNA, the CDR3 is TGTGCCAGCTCCCTGAGACCGGGGGGTAACAATGAGCAGTTCTTC. Translated, it gives CASSLRPGGNNEQFF.